A selection of T cell receptor beta chains follows, all from one sample in a study of blood T cell repertoires in COVID-19. TCRdb's table, derived via immunoSEQ multiplex PCR, lists solely in-frame clones and lacks some. This table holds 30,000 to 45,000 clones, roughly 90% found once. The sequencing input was peripheral blood. The receptors originated from a man aged 70 or older with acute or convalescent COVID-19. Both conserved end residues are part of each CDR3. A D gene is named only where the DNA matches it firmly. The listing skips clone size in some rows; elsewhere it reads once, few, many or a size class.

TRBV7-2	TRBJ2-3	NA	NA	TGTGCCAGCAGCCCGAGCGGTACTGCGTCATCGCAGTATTTT	CASSPSGTASSQYF
TRBV5-4	TRBJ2-3	NA	TRBD2	TGTGCCAGCAGAACACTAGCGGGAGGGGGTGGCACAGATACGCAGTATTTT	CASRTLAGGGGTDTQYF
TRBV7-3	TRBJ2-7	NA	NA	TGTGCCAGCAGCTTACCCGGGCCCCGGGGCGAGCAGTACTTC	CASSLPGPRGEQYF
TRBV2	TRBJ1-2	NA	NA	TGTGCCAGCAGTCGCGAGGGTCCAAGGGGCTACACCTTC	CASSREGPRGYTF
TRBV9	TRBJ2-3	NA	TRBD2	TGTGCCAGCAAGAGACTAGCAAGCACAGATACGCAGTATTTT	CASKRLASTDTQYF
TRBV29-1	TRBJ2-6	NA	NA	TGCAGCGTCGCGGAATCTGGGGCCAACGTCCTGACTTTC	CSVAESGANVLTF
TRBV27	TRBJ2-1	NA	NA	TGTGCCAGCAGTTTCCCCCTTCGCTCCTACAATGAGCAGTTCTTC	CASSFPLRSYNEQFF
TRBV18	TRBJ2-7	NA	TRBD1	TGTGCCAGCGCCCAGCTCGGGACAGGGGGATACGAGCAGTACTTC	CASAQLGTGGYEQYF
TRBV27	TRBJ2-7	NA	NA	TGTGCCAGCAGTGTATACCTGGGGGGCTACGAGCAGTACTTC	CASSVYLGGYEQYF
TRBV13	TRBJ1-4	NA	TRBD1	TGTGCCAGCAGCGGCGACAGGGCTAATGAAAAACTGTTTTTT	CASSGDRANEKLFF
TRBV5-1	TRBJ1-2	NA	NA	TGCGCCAGCAGCCCCGACGCGACAAGGCGCTATGGCTACACCTTC	CASSPDATRRYGYTF
TRBV3-1/TRBV3-2	TRBJ2-2	once	TRBD2	TGTGCCAGCAGCCAAGATCCCACTAGCGGGAGGGCCTTTGGGACCGGGGAGCTGTTTTTT	CASSQDPTSGRAFGTGELFF
TRBV18	TRBJ1-5	NA	NA	TGTGCCAGCTCACCTCTACCCGGCGGGGACCCCAATCAGCCCCAGCATTTT	CASSPLPGGDPNQPQHF
TRBV14	TRBJ1-5	NA	TRBD1	TGTGCCAGCAGCCAAGGACAGGGGCGGGATAGCAATCAGCCCCAGCATTTT	CASSQGQGRDSNQPQHF
TRBV6-2/TRBV6-3	TRBJ2-3	NA	TRBD2	TGTGCCAGCAGTTACGCGATCCGGGACTACTTCACAGATACGCAGTATTTT	CASSYAIRDYFTDTQYF
TRBV11-2	TRBJ1-1	NA	NA	TGTGCCAGCAGCTTATTTCGGACTGAAGCTTTCTTT	CASSLFRTEAFF
TRBV7-2	TRBJ1-2	NA	TRBD1	TGTGCCAGCAGCTTCCTCGGACAGGGGATGGTCGGCTACACCTTC	CASSFLGQGMVGYTF
TRBV7-3	TRBJ2-2	once	NA	TGTGCCAGCAGCTTCGCTAGCACCGGGGAGCTGTTTTTT	CASSFASTGELFF
TRBV7-2	TRBJ2-5	NA	TRBD2	TGTGCCAGCAGCAAAGATTTCGGGACTAGCGGGAAAGAGACCCAGTACTTC	CASSKDFGTSGKETQYF
TRBV10-3	TRBJ2-5	once	TRBD2	TGTGCCATCAGTGAGTCGTCTAGCGGGAAAGAGACCCAGTACTTC	CAISESSSGKETQYF
TRBV2	TRBJ1-6	NA	NA	TGTGCCAGCAGTGAGAACCAATTGGCGGAGAATTCACCCCTCCACTTT	CASSENQLAENSPLHF
TRBV7-2	TRBJ2-3	NA	TRBD2	TGTGCCAGCAGCTTGGGTCGAGCGGGAGCAGATACGCAGTATTTT	CASSLGRAGADTQYF
TRBV13	TRBJ2-5	once	NA	TGTGCCAGCAGGCTAGCGTTACAAGAGACCCAGTACTTC	CASRLALQETQYF